This T cell receptor (beta chain) was retrieved from a study of blood T cell repertoires in COVID-19. Whole-study context: There were acute and convalescent COVID-19 samples, and they came from the United States, Italy and Spain.

The table came from immunoSEQ multiplex PCR; TCRdb's copy has only in-frame clones and leaves some out. Of about 300,000 clones in the sample, roughly 90% were seen once. J lost 1 base, V lost 0 bases, and 3 bases had no gene match. The CDR3 has 15 amino acids. The V gene's germline CDR1 is SGHRS and CDR2 YFSETQ. In the case of this clone: Distinct nucleotide sequences in the sample also encode this CDR3.

This receptor was obtained from a man aged 18-30 years with active or convalescent COVID-19. This chain links TRBV5-1 with TRBJ1-1; 7 bases fit TRBD1. Sequencing used peripheral blood. Here the CDR3 DNA reads TGCGCCAGCAGCTTGGTGGGGACAGAGAACACTGAAGCTTTCTTT. It translates to CASSLVGTENTEAFF.